This passage covers 25 T cell receptor beta chains from one sample sequenced in a study of OX40 agonist ivuxolimab in advanced cancers. The assay was immunoSEQ multiplex PCR, and TCRdb's table has in-frame clones only and misses some. The sample contains 12,000 or so clones, around four fifths of which appear only once. The specimen was CD4+ or CD8+ T cells sorted from blood, collected in a trial of the OX40 agonist ivuxolimab. The origin of the receptors is an adult with an advanced solid tumor such as melanoma, head and neck, liver or kidney cancer.

The chain couples TRBV4-2 to TRBJ1-2, with 7 bases matching TRBD1. The germline gives CDR1 LGHNA, CDR2 YNFKEQ. The ends lost 0 bases at V and 7 bases at J; junction bases unmatched: 5. The CDR3 covers 14 residues. The CDR3 DNA sequence: TGTGCCAGCAGCCAAGATAGCAAGGGGGCTGGCTACACCTTC. It codes for CASSQDSKGAGYTF.

The chain is built from TRBV27 and TRBJ2-7; possible D gene TRBD1, 6 bases. The CDR3 covers 14 residues. The germline V gene has CDR1 MNHEY and CDR2 SMNVEV (reference sequence). V lost 3 bases, J lost 2 bases, and 11 bases lay in between. Here the CDR3 DNA reads TGTGCCAGCAGTTTGTCTGGGGGCCCCTACGAGCAGTACTTC. Amino acid sequence: CASSLSGGPYEQYF.

The CDR3 loop is CASSLAFNPSTDTQYF. CDR3 nucleotide sequence: TGCGCCAGCAGCTTGGCCTTCAATCCGAGCACAGATACGCAGTATTTT. V gene TRBV5-1 combines with J gene TRBJ2-3, with no clear D. V was clipped by 0 bases and J by 0 bases, with 11 bases between them. The CDR3 sequence is 16 residues long. CDR1 SGHRS and CDR2 YFSETQ come from the germline V gene.

This sequence joins TRBV6-1 and TRBJ2-5; the D gene is possibly TRBD2 (5 bases). CDR1 MNHNS and CDR2 SASEGT come from the germline V gene. Between the trimmed V and J ends, which lost 5 bases and 4 bases, there was a span of 11 bases. CDR3 length: 13 residues. The CDR3, as DNA: TGTGCCAGCAGTTTAGTACGGGGAGAGACCCAGTACTTC. Translating it yields CASSLVRGETQYF.

This rearrangement joins TRBV9 to TRBJ2-1; no reliable D call. Trimming removed 0 bases from V and 5 bases from J, with 18 bases in between. Germline V gives CDR1 SGDLS, CDR2 YYNGEE. The CDR3 totals 17 residues. CDR3 protein: CASSVGPLVAGDNEQFF. DNA of the CDR3: TGTGCCAGCAGCGTAGGTCCCTTGGTGGCCGGAGACAATGAGCAGTTCTTC.

The V and J genes are TRBV13 and TRBJ1-1; no clear D. The CDR3 covers 13 residues. From germline, CDR1 is PRHDT and CDR2 FYEKMQ (reference sequence). Trimming removed 4 bases from V and 7 bases from J, with 13 bases in between. Written as DNA, the CDR3 is TGTGCCAGCAGCTACTCCGAGTGGGGTGAAGCTTTCTTT. Encoded protein: CASSYSEWGEAFF.

This chain links TRBV19 with TRBJ1-2, with 7 bases identical to TRBD1. The J segment lost 1 base and the V segment lost 3 bases, leaving 2 bases of the junction unmatched. The germline V gene has CDR1 LNHDA and CDR2 SQIVND (reference sequence). There are 14 residues in the CDR3. DNA of the CDR3: TGTGCCAGTAGTATCCGGGACAGTAACTATGGCTACACCTTC. This gives the protein CASSIRDSNYGYTF.

This clone showed up just a few times. The gene calls are TRBV2 and TRBJ2-7; perhaps TRBD1 as D (5 bases). The germline V and J ends were trimmed by 1 base and 5 bases, with 12 bases remaining between them. The CDR3 runs to 14 residues. The germline V gene has CDR1 SNHLY and CDR2 FYNNEI. CDR3 coding DNA: TGTGCCAGCAGTGAAGGTTGGCAGGGCCACGAGCAGTACTTC. Residues: CASSEGWQGHEQYF.

The rearrangement links TRBV5-1 to TRBJ2-7; a possible D gene is TRBD1 (6 bases). Between the trimmed V and J ends, which lost 4 bases and 2 bases, there was a span of 16 bases. The germline V gene encodes CDR1 SGHRS and CDR2 YFSETQ. The CDR3 is 15 amino acids. This CDR3 is CASSLYPTGTYEQYF. In DNA form, the CDR3 reads TGCGCCAGCAGCCTTTACCCGACAGGTACCTACGAGCAGTACTTC.

The genes are TRBV2 and TRBJ2-3, with a tentative D call TRBD2 (5 bases). Looked up from germline, CDR1 is SNHLY and CDR2 is FYNNEI. CDR3 length: 17 residues. The V end was cut by 3 bases, the J end by 0 bases, with 16 bases between. CDR3 bases: TGTGCCAGCAGTGATTTCCGGGAAAGAGGGAGCACAGATACGCAGTATTTT. It codes for CASSDFRERGSTDTQYF.

This chain connects TRBV5-4 to TRBJ2-2, with D uncertain. The CDR3 covers 13 residues. Germline loops: CDR1 SGHNT, CDR2 YYREEE (reference sequence). V was pared by 6 bases and J by 2 bases, with 8 bases between. CDR3 loop: CASTVFNTGELFF. The CDR3, as DNA: TGTGCCAGCACTGTCTTTAACACCGGGGAGCTGTTTTTT.

The chain links TRBV7-8 to TRBJ1-1; tentative D call: TRBD1 (5 bases). The CDR3 spans 15 residues. The germline V gene encodes CDR1 SGHVS and CDR2 FQNEAQ. With 4 bases removed from V and 0 bases from J, the gap between germline ends came to 12 bases. The CDR3 here is CASSYRSGLNTEAFF. CDR3 bases: TGTGCCAGCAGCTATCGTTCAGGGCTGAACACTGAAGCTTTCTTT.

V gene TRBV5-4 combines with J gene TRBJ2-7; 9 bases are shared with TRBD1. The V segment lost 3 bases and the J segment 4 bases; nucleotides outside the gene matches: 11. This CDR3 is 16 amino acids long. CDR1 and CDR2 (germline): SGHNT, YYREEE (reference sequence). The CDR3 nucleotides read TGTGCCAGCAGCTCTTCGGACAGGGGTCAAGTTTACGAGCAGTACTTC. This translates into CASSSSDRGQVYEQYF.

The genes are TRBV6-5 and TRBJ1-2; D ambiguous. The CDR3 consists of 13 residues. Trimming stripped 0 bases from V and 8 bases from J, with 10 bases between. Germline lookup yields CDR1 MNHEY and CDR2 SVGAGI. The CDR3 DNA follows: TGTGCCAGCAGTTACTCGTCAAATAGGGGCTACACCTTC. Its protein is CASSYSSNRGYTF.

This clone came up once. The chain combines TRBV13 with TRBJ1-2, with 7 positions matching TRBD1. The CDR3 has 13 amino acids. Germline V gives CDR1 PRHDT, CDR2 FYEKMQ (reference sequence). V lost 5 bases and J lost 6; bases outside the gene matches: 6. The CDR3 loop reads CASSPRDRHGYTF. Here the CDR3 DNA reads TGTGCCAGCAGCCCGAGGGACAGACATGGCTACACCTTC.

This clone showed up just once. The chain links TRBV9 to TRBJ2-1, with D possibly TRBD2 on 5 matching bases. The CDR3 is 15 residues long. Germline CDR1 is SGDLS and CDR2 is YYNGEE. V was clipped by 4 bases and J by 2 bases, with 13 bases between them. CDR3 sequence: CASSPERFPYNEQFF. CDR3 nucleotide sequence: TGTGCCAGCAGCCCCGAGCGGTTTCCCTACAATGAGCAGTTCTTC.

This clone has more than one count but fewer than ten. The chain has TRBV6-4 and TRBJ1-6, with 10 positions matching TRBD1. The CDR3 has 14 amino acids. The ends lost 6 bases at V and 9 bases at J; junction bases unmatched: 5. The germline gives CDR1 MRHNA, CDR2 SNTAGT. CDR3 sequence (DNA): TGTGCCAGCAGGCCCGGGACAGGGGCTTCACCCCTCCACTTT. This codes for CASRPGTGASPLHF.

This clone was observed a few times. The chain employs TRBV27 and TRBJ2-5, with D maybe TRBD2 (5 bases). V was trimmed by 5 bases and J by 0 bases, leaving 10 bases between them. Germline V gene lookup returns CDR1 MNHEY and CDR2 SMNVEV (reference sequence). This CDR3 is built from 14 residues. In DNA, the CDR3 is TGTGCCAGCAGTCCGATCGGGGACCAAGAGACCCAGTACTTC. Residues: CASSPIGDQETQYF.

This chain joins TRBV6-1 and TRBJ2-2; 12 nucleotides agree with TRBD2. Germline CDR1 MNHNS, CDR2 SASEGT. This CDR3 is 15 amino acids long. J was trimmed by 3 bases and V by 7 bases; bases with no gene match: 3. CDR3 residues: CASNRLAGDTGELFF. CDR3 in DNA: TGTGCCAGCAATAGACTAGCGGGAGACACCGGGGAGCTGTTTTTT.

V usage is TRBV6-6 and J usage is TRBJ1-5, with no clear D. Trimming left V 7 bases short and J 3 bases short, with 4 bases between. The length of the CDR3 is 11 residues. The germline V gene encodes CDR1 MNHNY and CDR2 SVGAGI (reference sequence). The CDR3 sequence: CASTANQPQHF. CDR3 coding DNA: TGTGCCAGCACCGCCAATCAGCCCCAGCATTTT.

This chain links TRBV4-1 with TRBJ1-6, with TRBD1 identical over 7 bases. The CDR3 consists of 15 residues. Germline loops: CDR1 MGHRA, CDR2 YSYEKL. V shed 1 base and J 10 bases; nucleotides not matched to a gene: 7. CDR3 sequence reads: CASSQVGTVDSPLHF. The CDR3 DNA is TGCGCCAGCAGCCAAGTAGGGACAGTTGACTCACCCCTCCACTTT.

This clone was recorded once. The chain carries TRBV6-9 and TRBJ2-7, with 8 bases aligning to TRBD1. V lost 10 bases, J lost 0 bases, and 11 bases stayed unmatched. The CDR3 spans 15 residues. CDR1 MNHGY and CDR2 SVAAGI come from the germline V gene. The CDR3 DNA reads as TGTGCCACCCTAAGGAGAACAGGGGGCTCCTACGAGCAGTACTTC. Amino acids: CATLRRTGGSYEQYF.

The chain carries TRBV6-1 and TRBJ1-5; 10 bases are a match to TRBD1. The CDR3 has 17 amino acids. The V gene's germline CDR1 is MNHNS and CDR2 SASEGT. After removal of 4 bases from V and 7 bases from J, the junction contained 13 bases not matched to a gene. The CDR3 region has the DNA TGTGCCAGCAGTGGTCTGCCAGGGACAGGGGAAAAACAGCCCCAGCATTTT. Translated, it gives CASSGLPGTGEKQPQHF.

This clone was seen once. J is TRBJ2-5 and V is TRBV13; D is undetermined. CDR1 PRHDT and CDR2 FYEKMQ come from the germline V gene (reference sequence). Trimming cost V 6 bases and J 5 bases, with 16 bases left between them. The CDR3 totals 14 residues. The CDR3: CASRPTTAWETQYF. The CDR3 DNA reads as TGTGCCAGCAGACCGACCACGGCCTGGGAGACCCAGTACTTC.

This chain uses TRBV10-2 with TRBJ2-1; unclear D gene. Germline CDR1 reads WSHSY; CDR2 reads SAAADI. The V and J ends lost 3 bases and 7 bases respectively, with 16 bases between them. There are 15 residues in the CDR3. Here the CDR3 DNA reads TGCGCCAGCAGTGATAGATCAGCAGGCGAGAATGAGCAGTTCTTC. Its translation: CASSDRSAGENEQFF.